The 32 T cell receptor beta chains given below trace back to one sample, sequenced in a study of cytomegalovirus exposure and HLA in healthy donors. It was with 60 Vbeta and 13 Jbeta primers that the PCR ran. The data were produced by immunoSEQ multiplex PCR, yet TCRdb's version contains in-frame clones alone and is incomplete. Of some 150,000 clones detected, approximately 80% appear once; the ten largest clones hold 1.6%. The sequencing input was PBMCs. These receptors were taken from a woman under 40 in good health and CMV-seronegative.

The V call is TRBV9, the J call TRBJ2-2; no definite D call. Trimming cost V 0 bases and J 2 bases, with 5 bases left between them. This CDR3 spans 14 amino acids. Germline assignment: CDR1 SGDLS and CDR2 YYNGEE. CDR3 in amino acids: CASSVGHNTGELFF. The DNA for the CDR3 is TGTGCCAGCAGCGTAGGGCACAACACCGGGGAGCTGTTTTTT.

This clone was recorded a few times. The rearrangement joins TRBV7-3 to TRBJ1-1, with TRBD1 matching over 8 bases. V lost 3 bases to trimming and J lost 3 bases; unmatched junction nucleotides: 3. CDR1 and CDR2 from the germline V gene are SGHTA and FQGTGA. The CDR3 covers 14 residues. This CDR3 is CASSFNRGDTEAFF. In nucleotides, the CDR3 is TGTGCCAGCAGCTTCAACAGGGGGGACACTGAAGCTTTCTTT.

Only a few counts were recorded for this clone. The chain uses TRBV7-8 and TRBJ1-1, with D maybe TRBD1 (5 bases). CDR1 and CDR2 from the germline V gene are SGHVS and FQNEAQ. This CDR3 region has 15 residues. V lost 2 bases, J lost 4 bases, and 14 bases lay in between. The CDR3 here is CASSLLRGTATEAFF. The CDR3 DNA is TGTGCCAGCAGCTTACTCCGGGGGACCGCCACTGAAGCTTTCTTT.

The chain employs TRBV30 and TRBJ2-3; 9 positions match TRBD1. V lost 3 bases and J lost 8; bases outside the gene matches: 9. Germline V gene data show CDR1 as GTSNPN and CDR2 as SVGIG (reference sequence). This CDR3 spans 14 amino acids. CDR3 sequence reads: CAWSGGTGHGTQYF. DNA for the CDR3: TGTGCCTGGAGCGGAGGGACAGGGCATGGTACGCAGTATTTT.

There are a few counts of this clone. This chain joins TRBV12-5 and TRBJ1-2, with 7 nucleotides matching TRBD1. Germline values: CDR1 LGHNT, CDR2 FRNRAP. This CDR3 contains 14 residues. Trimming at V came to 6 bases and at J to 1 base, leaving 5 bases not matched to a gene. CDR3 coding DNA: TGTGCTAGTGGCCGGAACAGGGGTAACTATGGCTACACCTTC. Amino acids: CASGRNRGNYGYTF.

This clone was counted a single time. This chain connects TRBV27 to TRBJ1-2; 9 nucleotides line up with TRBD1. There are 15 residues in the CDR3. Germline lookup yields CDR1 MNHEY and CDR2 SMNVEV (reference sequence). V shed 3 bases, J shed 7 bases, and the junction held 9 bases outside the gene matches. The CDR3 nucleotides are TGTGCCAGCAGTTTCGGGCAACAGGGGGCTGGTGGCTACACCTTC. Encoded protein: CASSFGQQGAGGYTF.

J is TRBJ2-7 and V is TRBV14; 9 bases map to TRBD2. The junction had 2 bases not matched to a gene; V was cut back by 5 bases and J by 0 bases. The CDR3 spans 14 residues. The germline V gene encodes CDR1 SGHDN and CDR2 FVKESK. For the CDR3, the DNA is TGTGCCAGCAGCTCTAGCGGGACCTCCTACGAGCAGTACTTC. Translated, it gives CASSSSGTSYEQYF.

Comments on this clone: This sample also contains other DNA sequences that code for the same CDR3. The genes are TRBV30 and TRBJ1-2, with unresolved D. The length of the CDR3 is 12 residues. The germline V and J ends were trimmed by 0 bases and 5 bases, with 7 bases remaining between them. The V gene's germline CDR1 is GTSNPN and CDR2 SVGIG (reference sequence). The CDR3 bases are TGTGCCTGGAGTGTAGGAGGGTATGGCTACACCTTC. It codes for CAWSVGGYGYTF.

The rearrangement links TRBV25-1 to TRBJ1-2; 11 bases map to TRBD1. Trimming at V came to 4 bases and at J to 5 bases, leaving 3 bases not matched to a gene. The CDR3 sequence is 14 residues long. Germline CDR1 is MGHDK and CDR2 is SYGVNS. The CDR3 here is CASSGTGGAYGYTF. DNA for the CDR3: TGTGCCAGCAGTGGGACAGGGGGCGCGTATGGCTACACCTTC.

The chain employs TRBV2 and TRBJ1-2, with D possibly being TRBD1 (6 bases). Germline CDR1 SNHLY, CDR2 FYNNEI. This CDR3 has 13 residues. Trimming took 5 bases from V and 8 from J, leaving 15 bases between them. Written as DNA, the CDR3 is TGTGCCAGCAGTCTTGACAGGCGAAACGGCTACACCTTC. Translating it yields CASSLDRRNGYTF.

The chain recombines TRBV19 with TRBJ1-1; D remains unclear. The CDR3 sequence is 13 residues long. Germline CDR1 reads LNHDA; CDR2 reads SQIVND (reference sequence). The V gene lost 5 bases and the J gene lost 3 bases, with 10 bases spanning the gap. In DNA form, the CDR3 reads TGTGCCAGTAGTTCCACAGTTGACACTGAAGCTTTCTTT. Its protein is CASSSTVDTEAFF.

This rearrangement joins TRBV5-1 to TRBJ2-1; TRBD2 is a possible D gene (5 bases). Trimming removed 2 bases from V and 3 bases from J, with 6 bases in between. The CDR3 contains 13 residues. The germline V gene has CDR1 SGHRS and CDR2 YFSETQ. CDR3 region: CASSFEGYNEQFF. For the CDR3, the DNA is TGCGCCAGCAGCTTTGAGGGCTACAATGAGCAGTTCTTC.

There are a few counts of this clone. The genes are TRBV27 and TRBJ2-7; 10 bases are a match to TRBD2. The CDR3 has 17 amino acids. CDR1 is MNHEY and CDR2 is SMNVEV in the germline V gene (reference sequence). The J segment lost 0 bases and the V segment lost 1 base, leaving 6 bases of the junction unmatched. The CDR3 reads CASSLYPGTSVSYEQYF. The DNA for the CDR3 is TGTGCCAGCAGTTTATACCCCGGGACTAGCGTCTCCTACGAGCAGTACTTC.

J is TRBJ1-4 and V is TRBV4-1; D might be TRBD1 (5 bases). Trimming pared 4 bases from V and 8 bases from J, leaving 20 bases between. The CDR3 length is 16 residues. CDR1 is MGHRA and CDR2 is YSYEKL in the germline V gene. The CDR3 loop reads CASSLASGLGGEKLFF. The CDR3 coding sequence is TGCGCCAGCAGCCTCGCCTCGGGCTTGGGGGGGGAAAAACTGTTTTTT.

This clone is a singleton in its sample. The chain uses TRBV5-4 and TRBJ2-7; D might be TRBD2 (5 bases). Germline CDR1 is SGHNT and CDR2 is YYREEE (reference sequence). The CDR3 totals 15 residues. With 4 bases removed from V and 7 bases from J, the gap between germline ends came to 21 bases. Here the CDR3 reads CASSRQVAPLEEQYF. The CDR3 nucleotides read TGTGCCAGCAGCCGCCAGGTAGCGCCCTTAGAGGAGCAGTACTTC.

V gene TRBV9 combines with J gene TRBJ2-1; the match to TRBD2 covers 9 bases. Per germline, CDR1 SGDLS and CDR2 YYNGEE. CDR3 length: 15 amino acids. The trim removed 0 bases at V and 9 bases at J, leaving 7 bases unmatched. The CDR3 is CASSVGVAGVFEQFF. In nucleotides, the CDR3 is TGTGCCAGCAGCGTAGGCGTAGCGGGAGTGTTTGAGCAGTTCTTC.

This sequence joins TRBV7-3 and TRBJ1-1; D might be TRBD1 (6 bases). V was shortened by 5 bases and J by 3 bases, with 13 bases between the two germline ends. The CDR3 extends over 14 amino acids. Germline assignment: CDR1 SGHTA and CDR2 FQGTGA. CDR3 residues: CASSPGTGYTEAFF. The CDR3 region has the DNA TGTGCCAGCAGCCCTGGAACAGGGTACACTGAAGCTTTCTTT.

CDR3 sequence: CAYGQGYGYTF. CDR3 in DNA: TGTGCCTACGGACAGGGCTATGGCTACACCTTC. The chain has TRBV30 and TRBJ1-2, with 8 bases that match TRBD1. The CDR3 sequence is 11 residues long. Germline CDR1 is GTSNPN and CDR2 is SVGIG (reference sequence). V dropped 7 bases and J dropped 4; count of bases not matched to a gene: 2.

CDR3 DNA: TGTGCCATCAGTGAGTCGTGGGACAATGAAGAAGCTTTCTTT. This encodes CAISESWDNEEAFF. This sequence joins TRBV10-3 and TRBJ1-1, with D tentatively TRBD1 (6 bases). Germline V gene lookup returns CDR1 ENHRY and CDR2 SYGVKD. V was cut by 0 bases and J by 8 bases, with 13 bases left in between. CDR3 length: 14 amino acids.

This clone was detected only once. The rearrangement links TRBV11-2 to TRBJ1-2; D is perhaps TRBD1 (6 bases). Trimming took off 5 bases at V and 7 bases at J, with 17 bases between the two ends. Germline V lookup: CDR1 SGHAT, CDR2 FQNNGV. The CDR3 has 14 amino acids. The CDR3 DNA follows: TGTGCCAGCAGCACCCTTAGGACAGAGGGTGGCTACACCTTC. Its protein is CASSTLRTEGGYTF.

V gene TRBV6-4 combines with J gene TRBJ2-1; D ambiguous. The CDR3 consists of 13 residues. V gave up 3 bases and J gave up 11 bases, with 14 bases separating them. Germline V gene sequence: CDR1 MRHNA, CDR2 SNTAGT. In DNA, the CDR3 is TGTGCCAGCAGTGAATATAGCCATATTAAGCAGTTCTTC. Amino acid sequence: CASSEYSHIKQFF.

V usage is TRBV27 and J usage is TRBJ1-1; no definite D call. CDR1 MNHEY and CDR2 SMNVEV come from the germline V gene (reference sequence). This CDR3 region has 14 residues. Trimming took 8 bases from V and 1 from J, leaving 14 bases between them. CDR3 sequence (DNA): TGTGCCAGCCGAAAAATTCAGTCGAACACTGAAGCTTTCTTT. Translation gives CASRKIQSNTEAFF.

This clone was counted between two and nine times. Here the CDR3 DNA reads TGTGCCAGCAGCCCGACTAGCGGAGCCACCGGGGAGCTGTTTTTT. Translated: CASSPTSGATGELFF. The V and J genes are TRBV7-7 and TRBJ2-2, with 9 bases identical to TRBD2. This CDR3 has 15 residues. Germline values: CDR1 SSHAT, CDR2 FNYEAQ (reference sequence). V shed 5 bases, J shed 4 bases, and the junction held 5 bases outside the gene matches.

V usage is TRBV11-3 and J usage is TRBJ2-1, with 9 bases aligning to TRBD1. The CDR3 has 15 residues. V shed 4 bases and J 3 bases; nucleotides not matched to a gene: 4. The germline CDR1 and CDR2 sequences are SGHNT and YENEEA. CDR3 region: CASSSTGGSYNEQFF. The CDR3 bases are TGTGCCAGCAGCTCAACAGGGGGCAGCTACAATGAGCAGTTCTTC.

The V call is TRBV11-2, the J call TRBJ2-7; 7 nucleotides agree with TRBD2. The CDR3 sequence is 14 residues long. The trim removed 4 bases at V and 2 bases at J, leaving 5 bases unmatched. In germline, CDR1 is SGHAT, CDR2 FQNNGV. Written as DNA, the CDR3 is TGTGCCAGCAGCTCGGTGCGGGGGACCTACGAGCAGTACTTC. It encodes CASSSVRGTYEQYF.

This clone was picked up a small number of times. V gene TRBV5-1 combines with J gene TRBJ1-1; D perhaps matches TRBD1 (5 bases). This CDR3 has 15 amino acids. CDR1 is SGHRS, CDR2 YFSETQ, per germline. Trimming removed 0 bases at V and 10 bases at J, with 19 bases between. Here the CDR3 DNA reads TGCGCCAGCAGCTTGGTTGTGACGGAGAACAGGCTAGCTTTCTTT. It specifies CASSLVVTENRLAFF. Filled out from reference TRBV5-1 and TRBJ1-1, the complete variable domain reads KAGVTQTPRYLIKTRGQQVTLSCSPISGHRSVSWYQQTPGQGLQFLFEYFSETQRNKGNFPGRFSGRQFSNSRSEMNVSTLELGDSALYLCASSLVVTENRLAFFGQGTRLTVV.

The chain carries TRBV7-9 and TRBJ2-2; D unresolved. Germline assignment: CDR1 SEHNR and CDR2 FQNEAQ (reference sequence). Trimming cost V 2 bases and J 1 base, with 8 bases left between them. The CDR3 is made up of 15 amino acids. The CDR3 protein is CASSLYSRNTGELFF. CDR3 coding DNA: TGTGCCAGCAGCTTATACAGCCGGAACACCGGGGAGCTGTTTTTT. The full variable domain, in which reference TRBV7-9 and TRBJ2-2 provide the parts outside the CDR3, is DTGVSQNPRHKITKRGQNVTFRCDPISEHNRLYWYRQTLGQGPEFLTYFQNEAQLEKSRLLSDRFSAERPKGSFSTLEIQRTEQGDSAMYLCASSLYSRNTGELFFGEGSRLTVL.

The rearrangement links TRBV15 to TRBJ2-1; tentatively, D is TRBD1 (6 bases). Trimming left V 0 bases short and J 10 bases short, with 16 bases between. CDR1 and CDR2 from the germline V gene are LNHNV and YYDKDF (reference sequence). The length of the CDR3 is 15 residues. CDR3 residues: CATSRDRGRDREQFF. The CDR3 DNA reads as TGTGCCACCAGCAGAGATCGTGGCCGAGACAGGGAGCAGTTCTTC. The complete variable domain, with remaining parts taken from reference TRBV15 and TRBJ2-1, reads DAMVIQNPRYQVTQFGKPVTLSCSQTLNHNVMYWYQQKSSQAPKLLFHYYDKDFNNEADTPDNFQSRRPNTSFCFLDIRSPGLGDTAMYLCATSRDRGRDREQFFGPGTRLTVL.

The CDR3: CASSDRAGGSGANVLTF. The CDR3 nucleotides are TGTGCCAGCAGTGACCGCGCAGGGGGCTCTGGGGCCAACGTCCTGACTTTC. The chain is built from TRBV6-1 and TRBJ2-6; 7 positions agree with TRBD1. There are 17 residues in the CDR3. From germline, CDR1 is MNHNS and CDR2 SASEGT. V was pared by 3 bases and J by 0 bases, with 5 bases of the junction left unmatched.

The DNA of the CDR3 is TGTGCCAGCAGCCCCAGGGGAACAGGCGTCCCGTCCTACGAGCAGTACTTC. This sequence encodes CASSPRGTGVPSYEQYF. The chain links TRBV5-8 to TRBJ2-7; perhaps TRBD1 as D (6 bases). The V gene lost 4 bases and the J gene lost 1 base, with 21 bases spanning the gap. This CDR3 has 17 residues. Per the germline V gene, CDR1 is SGHTS and CDR2 is YDEGEE. Full variable domain (rest looked up from reference TRBV5-8 and TRBJ2-7): EAGVTQSPTHLIKTRGQQATLRCSPISGHTSVYWYQQALGLGLQFLLWYDEGEERNRGNFPPRFSGRQFPNYSSELNVNALELEDSALYLCASSPRGTGVPSYEQYFGPGTRLTVT.

The chain uses TRBV4-1 and TRBJ2-1, with TRBD2 as a possible D gene (6 bases). CDR1 and CDR2 (germline): MGHRA, YSYEKL. Trimming left V 3 bases short and J 0 bases short, with 21 bases between. The CDR3 spans 19 residues. CDR3 sequence (DNA): TGCGCCAGCAGCCAGGAGGGCAGCGCAGCGGCTAGCTCCTACAATGAGCAGTTCTTC. Its protein product is CASSQEGSAAASSYNEQFF.

The gene calls are TRBV7-8 and TRBJ2-4, with TRBD1 as a possible D gene (6 bases). Between the trimmed V and J ends, which lost 0 bases and 8 bases, there was a span of 8 bases. The CDR3 runs 13 residues. Germline V CDR1 and CDR2: SGHVS, FQNEAQ. DNA for the CDR3: TGTGCCAGCAGCTTAGCGGGACAAGACATTCAGTACTTC. It is translated as CASSLAGQDIQYF.